Following are 25 T cell receptor beta chains from one sample sequenced in a study of T cell responses to AZD1222 COVID-19 vaccine (dated by TCRdb to about 2021). This specimen's time point label, per the study, means: about 28 days (+/-7) after the second vaccine dose. The library was made by the immunoSEQ multiplex PCR assay. What TCRdb holds here is the immuneACCESS table cut down to in-frame rearrangements. Part of the clones is not present; checked against another copy, under half of the missing clones reflect an unresolved V gene, and the others are unexplained. The sample has approximately 150,000 clones on record, roughly 90% of them singletons. The top ten clones comprise 3% to 3.5% of the sample. The sample was peripheral blood, taken 28 days after the second AZD1222 dose. The origin of the receptors is an adult who received the AZD1222 COVID-19 vaccine.

This chain uses TRBV5-1 with TRBJ1-1; weak D call: TRBD1 (5 bases). CDR1 SGHRS and CDR2 YFSETQ come from the germline V gene. Trimming shortened V by 4 bases and J by 4 bases, and 11 bases separated the two germline ends. This CDR3 region has 13 residues. CDR3 sequence: CASSDGGGTEAFF. CDR3 bases: TGCGCCAGCAGCGATGGGGGTGGCACTGAAGCTTTCTTT.

This chain links TRBV27 with TRBJ2-7, with 8 bases lining up with TRBD2. In germline, CDR1 is MNHEY, CDR2 SMNVEV (reference sequence). This CDR3 contains 15 residues. Losses at the gene ends were 3 bases for V and 6 bases for J; bases not matched to a gene: 10. The DNA of the CDR3 is TGTGCCAGCAGTTTGGGACTAGGGTCGACTGGCGAGCAGTACTTC. Its translation: CASSLGLGSTGEQYF.

This chain links TRBV4-2 with TRBJ2-3; no definite D call. The V and J ends lost 3 bases and 0 bases respectively, with 16 bases between them. The CDR3 totals 17 residues. The germline V gene encodes CDR1 LGHNA and CDR2 YNFKEQ. CDR3 amino acids: CASSQQLERISTDTQYF. In DNA form, the CDR3 reads TGTGCCAGCAGCCAGCAATTAGAACGGATTAGCACAGATACGCAGTATTTT.

V is TRBV11-3 and J is TRBJ2-4; 9 bases are a match to TRBD2. The trim removed 1 base at V and 9 bases at J, leaving 7 bases unmatched. CDR1 and CDR2 (germline): SGHNT, YENEEA. CDR3 length: 15 amino acids. The CDR3 is CASSLGGGRAPIQYF. The CDR3 nucleotides read TGTGCCAGCAGCTTAGGGGGCGGGAGGGCCCCCATTCAGTACTTC.

This clone has only a few counts. This chain connects TRBV19 to TRBJ2-7; TRBD2 is a possible D gene (6 bases). CDR3 length: 16 residues. In germline, CDR1 is LNHDA, CDR2 SQIVND (reference sequence). The ends were cut back, 1 base at V and 1 base at J, with 14 bases in the middle. CDR3 DNA: TGTGCCAGTAGTATAGGGCCGGGACTGACGTCCTACGAGCAGTACTTC. It encodes CASSIGPGLTSYEQYF.

The chain links TRBV12-3 or TRBV12-4 to TRBJ1-5; D is undetermined. CDR3 length: 10 residues. Between the trimmed V and J ends, which lost 11 bases and 8 bases, there was a span of 10 bases. This chain's CDR3 is CAPPSKPQHF. As DNA, the CDR3 is TGTGCCCCCCCTAGCAAGCCCCAGCATTTT.

This sequence joins TRBV11-1 and TRBJ2-2; D may be TRBD2 (6 bases). The germline V gene encodes CDR1 SGHAT and CDR2 FQDESV (reference sequence). CDR3 length: 15 residues. The germline V and J ends were trimmed by 2 bases and 6 bases, with 13 bases remaining between them. The CDR3 coding sequence is TGTGCCAGCAGCTTACCGGGGGTACCAGCCGGGGAGCTGTTTTTT. The encoded protein is CASSLPGVPAGELFF.

This clone was found once. CDR3 nucleotides: TGTGCCAGCAGCTATCATAGCTGGACTAGCTTATCCTACGAGCAGTACTTC. This codes for CASSYHSWTSLSYEQYF. The chain has TRBV11-2 and TRBJ2-7, with 8 bases matching TRBD2. After removal of 4 bases from V and 1 base from J, the junction contained 12 bases not matched to a gene. The CDR3 is made up of 17 amino acids. Germline V CDR1 and CDR2: SGHAT, FQNNGV.

V gene TRBV2 combines with J gene TRBJ2-1; D unclear. V was shortened by 6 bases and J by 9 bases, with 9 bases between the two germline ends. The V gene's germline CDR1 is SNHLY and CDR2 FYNNEI. The CDR3 runs 11 residues. CDR3 protein: CASRLEGEQFF. Written as DNA, the CDR3 is TGTGCCAGCAGGTTAGAAGGTGAGCAGTTCTTC. The full variable domain, with the rest looked up from reference TRBV2 and TRBJ2-1, is EPEVTQTPSHQVTQMGQEVILRCVPISNHLYFYWYRQILGQKVEFLVSFYNNEISEKSEIFDDQFSVERPDGSNFTLKIRSTKLEDSAMYFCASRLEGEQFFGPGTRLTVL.

This sequence joins TRBV14 and TRBJ2-1, with a tentative D call TRBD2 (6 bases). Per the germline V gene, CDR1 is SGHDN and CDR2 is FVKESK. The CDR3 is 17 residues long. V lost 1 base and J 5 bases, leaving 18 bases between the germline ends. The CDR3 loop reads CASSQVWSGLPNNEQFF. The CDR3 bases are TGTGCCAGCAGCCAAGTTTGGTCGGGACTCCCGAACAATGAGCAGTTCTTC.

V gene TRBV30 combines with J gene TRBJ2-3; TRBD2 is a possible D gene (5 bases). Trimming took 2 bases from V and 1 from J, leaving 10 bases between them. The germline CDR1 and CDR2 sequences are GTSNPN and SVGIG (reference sequence). This CDR3 spans 14 amino acids. CDR3 in DNA: TGTGCCTGGAGTTTTGACGGGGGCACAGATACGCAGTATTTT. It is translated as CAWSFDGGTDTQYF.

The CDR3 DNA sequence: TGTGCCAGTAGTATCGAGAACACTGAAGCTTTCTTT. Translated: CASSIENTEAFF. The J gene is TRBJ1-1, the V gene TRBV19; D uncertain. Germline CDR1 is LNHDA and CDR2 is SQIVND (reference sequence). This CDR3 comprises 12 residues. The V end lost 3 bases, the J end lost 1 base, and 3 bases lay between the germline ends.

The J gene is TRBJ2-4, the V gene TRBV27; D is possibly TRBD1 or TRBD2 (6 bases each). This CDR3 comprises 16 residues. Germline CDR1 and CDR2: MNHEY and SMNVEV (reference sequence). Trimming took 2 bases from V and 2 from J, leaving 13 bases between them. The CDR3 here is CASSLRQGRTKNIQYF. CDR3 coding DNA: TGTGCCAGCAGTTTAAGGCAGGGGAGGACCAAAAACATTCAGTACTTC.

This clone was seen a single time. CDR3 sequence: CSVDGEDSVYGYTF. CDR3 DNA sequence: TGCAGCGTTGACGGGGAAGACAGTGTCTATGGCTACACCTTC. The genes are TRBV29-1 and TRBJ1-2; D is perhaps TRBD1 (5 bases). The CDR3 length is 14 residues. V was shortened by 3 bases and J by 4 bases, with 15 bases between the two germline ends. Germline CDR1 reads SQVTM; CDR2 reads ANQGSEA.

This chain connects TRBV13 to TRBJ2-1; 9 bases align to TRBD2. After removal of 8 bases from V and 3 bases from J, the junction contained 5 bases not matched to a gene. CDR1 is PRHDT, CDR2 FYEKMQ, per germline (reference sequence). The CDR3 contains 14 residues. The CDR3 nucleotides read TGTGCCAGCCAGGGACTAGCTAACTACAATGAGCAGTTCTTC. This sequence encodes CASQGLANYNEQFF.

V is TRBV9 and J is TRBJ1-3; D is uncertain. CDR1 SGDLS and CDR2 YYNGEE come from the germline V gene. The CDR3 runs to 16 residues. V was cut by 3 bases and J by 0 bases, with 13 bases left in between. Written as DNA, the CDR3 is TGTGCCAGCAGCGCCGGCATCTTATCCTCTGGAAACACCATATATTTT. Its protein product is CASSAGILSSGNTIYF.

V usage is TRBV11-3 and J usage is TRBJ2-2; possibly TRBD1 for D (5 bases). This CDR3 has 14 residues. Germline V gives CDR1 SGHNT, CDR2 YENEEA. V dropped 5 bases and J dropped 8 bases, with 15 bases sitting between them. In DNA form, the CDR3 reads TGTGCCAGCAGCCGAGGACAAAAATCGGGGGAGCTGTTTTTT. Protein product: CASSRGQKSGELFF.

The genes are TRBV19 and TRBJ2-3, with D perhaps TRBD1 (5 bases). Germline CDR1 and CDR2: LNHDA and SQIVND (reference sequence). The CDR3 covers 15 residues. V lost 2 bases and J lost 2, with 11 bases in between. The CDR3 here is CASSISLGVTDTQYF. The CDR3 nucleotides are TGTGCCAGTAGTATATCCCTAGGGGTCACAGATACGCAGTATTTT. Full variable domain (outside the CDR3, taken from reference TRBV19 and TRBJ2-3): DGGITQSPKYLFRKEGQNVTLSCEQNLNHDAMYWYRQDPGQGLRLIYYSQIVNDFQKGDIAEGYSVSREKKESFPLTVTSAQKNPTAFYLCASSISLGVTDTQYFGPGTRLTVL.

The V and J genes are TRBV10-3 and TRBJ1-5; TRBD1 is a possible D gene (5 bases). Germline V gene lookup returns CDR1 ENHRY and CDR2 SYGVKD. Trimming removed 2 bases from V and 1 base from J, with 12 bases in between. This CDR3 region has 16 residues. The DNA of the CDR3 is TGTGCCATCAGTGAGCAGGGAGGTTGGAGCAATCAGCCCCAGCATTTT. As protein: CAISEQGGWSNQPQHF.

The J gene is TRBJ1-1, the V gene TRBV15, with no clear D. In germline, CDR1 is LNHNV, CDR2 YYDKDF (reference sequence). The CDR3 sequence is 12 residues long. The V end was cut by 0 bases, the J end by 7 bases, with 6 bases between. Written as DNA, the CDR3 is TGTGCCACCAGCAGAGATAGCGGTGAAGCTTTCTTT. This translates into CATSRDSGEAFF.

CDR3 nucleotides: TGTGCCAGCAGCCGACAGGGGTCGTATGGCTACACCTTC. Protein product: CASSRQGSYGYTF. The chain joins TRBV25-1 to TRBJ1-2; 8 bases align to TRBD1. Germline values: CDR1 MGHDK, CDR2 SYGVNS. The CDR3 runs to 13 residues. The V segment lost 6 bases and the J segment 5 bases; nucleotides outside the gene matches: 5.

In its sample, this clone was seen once. V gene TRBV29-1 combines with J gene TRBJ1-1, with D maybe TRBD1 (6 bases). The CDR3 covers 15 residues. Between the trimmed V and J ends, which lost 3 bases and 5 bases, there was a span of 19 bases. Germline V CDR1 and CDR2: SQVTM, ANQGSEA. As DNA, the CDR3 is TGCAGCGTTGAGTATAAGGGACAAGGGGTGACTGAAGCTTTCTTT. This codes for CSVEYKGQGVTEAFF.

The J gene is TRBJ1-5, the V gene TRBV6-6; TRBD1 aligns across 9 bases. Trimming at V came to 6 bases and at J to 6 bases, leaving 9 bases not matched to a gene. Germline loops: CDR1 MNHNY, CDR2 SVGAGI (reference sequence). The CDR3 has 15 amino acids. The CDR3 DNA sequence: TGTGCCAGCAGCCTCACAGGGGGCGGTGGTCAGCCCCAGCATTTT. Encoded protein: CASSLTGGGGQPQHF.

V and J are TRBV7-9 and TRBJ2-3, with 10 bases matching TRBD2. The CDR3 loop spans 16 amino acids. Germline loops: CDR1 SEHNR, CDR2 FQNEAQ (reference sequence). V lost 5 bases to trimming and J lost 5 bases; unmatched junction nucleotides: 10. The CDR3 reads CASSERSGRAIDTQYF. In DNA form, the CDR3 reads TGTGCCAGCAGCGAACGAAGCGGGAGGGCGATAGATACGCAGTATTTT. The full variable domain, completed using reference TRBV7-9 and TRBJ2-3, is DTGVSQNPRHKITKRGQNVTFRCDPISEHNRLYWYRQTLGQGPEFLTYFQNEAQLEKSRLLSDRFSAERPKGSFSTLEIQRTEQGDSAMYLCASSERSGRAIDTQYFGPGTRLTVL.

Comment on this clone: A read error may produce the germline difference seen at one junction end. The rearrangement joins TRBV12-3 or TRBV12-4 to TRBJ1-3; possible D gene TRBD1, 6 bases. This CDR3 contains 12 residues. CDR3 protein: CASSLYTGLGDF. The DNA for the CDR3 is TGTGCCAGCAGTTTATACACAGGGCTCGGGGATTTT.